These 20 T cell receptor beta chains were all obtained from the same sample, sequenced in a study of T cells in Graves' hyperthyroidism and ophthalmopathy. It was RNA transcripts that yielded the amplified TCR beta CDR3 regions. HTBI primers were used for first-round RT-PCR of the TCR CDR3. MiXCR, run by TCRdb on the multiplex PCR reads, gives a single entry per CDR3 protein. This sample has under 650,000 distinct CDR3 sequences; about 16% occur once, and the top ten carry around 3.9%. Sequenced input: blood. The receptors were sampled from a woman in her 30s with Graves' hyperthyroidism.

The chain employs TRBV7-9 and TRBJ1-2; D call uncertain. CDR3 length: 14 amino acids. V was cut by 2 bases and J by 8 bases, with 15 bases left in between. Looked up from germline, CDR1 is SEHNR and CDR2 is FQNEAQ (reference sequence). CDR3 sequence reads: CASSLYPQAIGYTF. The CDR3 bases are TGTGCCAGCAGCTTATATCCGCAGGCGATAGGCTACACCTTC.

This chain joins TRBV2 and TRBJ2-1; 9 bases map to TRBD2. Germline V gives CDR1 SNHLY, CDR2 FYNNEI. CDR3 size: 14 residues. With 8 bases clipped from V and 8 bases from J, the junction kept 10 bases outside the gene matches. This CDR3 is CASRGTSNFDEQFF. The DNA of the CDR3 is TGTGCCAGCCGAGGGACTAGCAATTTTGATGAGCAGTTCTTC.

This clonotype has ten or more counts. V and J are TRBV4-1 and TRBJ1-1, with 8 bases matching TRBD1. The germline gives CDR1 MGHRA, CDR2 YSYEKL. This CDR3 spans 16 amino acids. Trimming at V came to 0 bases and at J to 5 bases, leaving 8 bases not matched to a gene. DNA for the CDR3: TGCGCCAGCAGCCAAGATTCGACAGGGGCTTGGACTGAAGCTTTCTTT. It encodes CASSQDSTGAWTEAFF.

This clonotype was seen repeatedly, ten times or more. The chain employs TRBV29-1 and TRBJ1-1; 9 bases align to TRBD1. V lost 8 bases, J lost 5 bases, and 3 bases stayed unmatched. This CDR3 is built from 11 residues. The germline V gene encodes CDR1 SQVTM and CDR2 ANQGSEA. The CDR3 loop is CSTGQGTEAFF. The CDR3 nucleotides read TGCAGCACCGGACAGGGGACTGAAGCTTTCTTT. Supplemented by reference TRBV29-1 and TRBJ1-1, the full variable domain reads SAVISQKPSRDICQRGTSLTIQCQVDSQVTMMFWYRQQPGQSLTLIATANQGSEATYESGFVIDKFPISRPNLTFSTLTVSNMSPEDSSIYLCSTGQGTEAFFGQGTRLTVV.

This clonotype was observed a few times. In this CDR3 the conserved last residue, phenylalanine or tryptophan, is missing, so a read error is likely. The gene calls are TRBV20-1 and TRBJ1-1, with 9 bases identical to TRBD1. V shed 3 bases and J 1 base; nucleotides not matched to a gene: 6. Germline V gives CDR1 DFQATT, CDR2 SNEGSKA (reference sequence). The CDR3 spans 15 residues. The DNA of the CDR3 is TGCAGTGCTAGTGAGCCGGGACAGGGGAACACTGAAGCTTTCCTT. It translates to CSASEPGQGNTEAFL.

As concerns this clonotype: A much more abundant neighbour one base away suggests this may be a read error. This sequence joins TRBV2 and TRBJ2-1; the D is unclear. The CDR3 extends over 14 amino acids. Germline assignment: CDR1 SNHLY and CDR2 FYNNEI. The ends were cut back, 2 bases at V and 7 bases at J, with 12 bases in the middle. CDR3 bases: TGTGCCAGCAGTGAACCGGAAGTGGCGAATGAGCAGTTCTTC. Translation: CASSEPEVANEQFF.

The J gene is TRBJ2-1, the V gene TRBV25-1; 7 positions match TRBD1. V lost 6 bases to trimming and J lost 3 bases; unmatched junction nucleotides: 5. The CDR3 contains 14 residues. Germline CDR1 is MGHDK and CDR2 is SYGVNS. CDR3 residues: CASRGTAFYNEQFF. CDR3 nucleotides: TGTGCCAGCAGGGGGACAGCCTTCTACAATGAGCAGTTCTTC.

The CDR3 region is CASSSVQSTYGYTF. CDR3 in DNA: TGTGCCAGCAGTTCGGTACAGAGCACATATGGCTACACCTTC. The rearrangement uses TRBV12-3 or TRBV12-4 and TRBJ1-2; no firm D call. CDR3 size: 14 residues. V lost 4 bases, J lost 5 bases, and 14 bases lay in between.

This clonotype has a count of ten or more. The genes are TRBV27 and TRBJ2-5, with D perhaps matching TRBD1 (6 bases). V lost 6 bases and J 5 bases, leaving 13 bases between the germline ends. The CDR3 is 13 residues long. CDR1 and CDR2 from the germline V gene are MNHEY and SMNVEV (reference sequence). CDR3 in amino acids: CASRKGGWETQYF. DNA for the CDR3: TGTGCCAGCAGGAAAGGGGGATGGGAGACCCAGTACTTC.

This clonotype was recorded many times. The chain combines TRBV28 with TRBJ1-6, with a weak D call TRBD1 (5 bases). CDR3 length: 15 amino acids. In germline, CDR1 is MDHEN, CDR2 SYDVKM. V lost 4 bases to trimming and J lost 4 bases, with 11 bases between them. CDR3 nucleotide sequence: TGTGCCAGCAGTTCGCGGACAAGATATAATTCACCCCTCCACTTT. This gives the protein CASSSRTRYNSPLHF.

V gene TRBV28 combines with J gene TRBJ1-5; D is uncertain. Germline V CDR1 and CDR2: MDHEN, SYDVKM. This CDR3 comprises 15 residues. With 6 bases removed from V and 0 bases from J, the gap between germline ends came to 12 bases. CDR3 nucleotides: TGTGCCAGCAGCGTTGATGGCTATAGCAATCAGCCCCAGCATTTT. It encodes CASSVDGYSNQPQHF.

The J gene is TRBJ2-3, the V gene TRBV19; D possibly uses TRBD1 or TRBD2 (6 bases each). This CDR3 spans 16 amino acids. V lost 3 bases to trimming and J lost 2 bases, with 15 bases between them. Germline lookup yields CDR1 LNHDA and CDR2 SQIVND (reference sequence). The CDR3 loop reads CASSMGGSGPTDTQYF. The CDR3 DNA reads TGTGCCAGTAGTATGGGGGGCTCTGGCCCCACAGATACGCAGTATTTT.

The sample holds many counts of this clonotype. The genes are TRBV2 and TRBJ2-7; 8 bases map to TRBD1. Germline V gene sequence: CDR1 SNHLY, CDR2 FYNNEI. The trim removed 5 bases at V and 7 bases at J, leaving 10 bases unmatched. The CDR3 loop spans 14 amino acids. The CDR3 sequence is CASSLLQGAGEQYF. Written as DNA, the CDR3 is TGTGCCAGCAGTCTCTTGCAGGGGGCAGGGGAGCAGTACTTC.

This clonotype was counted many times. The rearrangement links TRBV12-3 or TRBV12-4 to TRBJ2-1; D call uncertain. This CDR3 comprises 13 residues. Trimming cost V 2 bases and J 5 bases, with 7 bases left between them. This CDR3 is CASSLRRNNEQFF. DNA for the CDR3: TGTGCCAGCAGTTTAAGGCGGAACAATGAGCAGTTCTTC.

Turning to this clonotype: A much bigger clone sits one base away, suggesting this may be a read error. J is TRBJ2-1 and V is TRBV11-2; no clear D. Germline CDR1 reads SGHAT; CDR2 reads FQNNGV. This CDR3 comprises 14 residues. The CDR3 region has the DNA TGTGCCAGCAGCTTAGATACAGACTTCAATGAGCAGCTCTTC. It encodes CASSLDTDFNEQLF.

The sample holds one count of this clonotype. The V gene is TRBV2, the J gene TRBJ1-3; D not certain. This CDR3 region has 16 residues. CDR1 is SNHLY, CDR2 FYNNEI, per germline. Trimming left V 6 bases short and J 4 bases short, with 19 bases between. CDR3 DNA sequence: TGTGCCAGCAGCGCTATTGACCTCCTTAGGGGAAACACCATATATTTT. Its translation is CASSAIDLLRGNTIYF.

The chain uses TRBV7-9 and TRBJ2-7; possible D gene TRBD2, 5 bases. The V gene's germline CDR1 is SEHNR and CDR2 FQNEAQ (reference sequence). Trimming removed 4 bases at V and 1 base at J, with 8 bases between. The CDR3 extends over 13 amino acids. CDR3 loop: CASSWESSYEQYF. The CDR3 nucleotides are TGTGCCAGCAGCTGGGAGAGTTCCTACGAGCAGTACTTC.

The J gene is TRBJ2-1, the V gene TRBV7-6, with 12 bases lining up with TRBD2. There are 16 residues in the CDR3. Germline trimming cut 4 bases from V and 9 bases from J; bases unmatched to any gene: 10. Germline V gene lookup returns CDR1 SGHVS and CDR2 FNYEAQ. CDR3: CASSSPSGRASVEQFF. CDR3 nucleotides: TGTGCCAGCAGCTCGCCTAGCGGGAGGGCCTCGGTTGAGCAGTTCTTC.

At least ten counts were recorded for this clonotype. The CDR3: CASSYDRGAPQPQHF. CDR3 bases: TGTGCCAGCAGCTATGACAGGGGAGCCCCTCAGCCCCAGCATTTT. This rearrangement joins TRBV6-1 to TRBJ1-5, with 8 bases matching TRBD1. The CDR3 extends over 15 amino acids. The ends lost 6 bases at V and 6 bases at J; junction bases unmatched: 10. From germline, CDR1 is MNHNS and CDR2 SASEGT.

The chain uses TRBV20-1 and TRBJ1-6; possibly TRBD1 for D (5 bases). Between the trimmed V and J ends, which lost 3 bases and 8 bases, there was a span of 11 bases. Germline CDR1 is DFQATT and CDR2 is SNEGSKA (reference sequence). The CDR3 is made up of 13 amino acids. This CDR3 is CSASLQGHSPLHF. CDR3 sequence (DNA): TGCAGTGCTAGCCTTCAGGGACATTCACCCCTCCACTTT.